This T cell receptor beta chain was sequenced during a study of blood T cells in healthy people across ages. Next came a second PCR, run for about 7 to 12 cycles, which used a sample-barcoded 5' primer along with a J-beta primer mix. TCRdb passed the 5' RACE reads through MiXCR, listing each CDR3 protein once. The sample holds about 800,000 distinct CDR3 sequences; around 25% are singletons and the top ten take approximately 3.7%. Germline CDR1 reads DFQATT; CDR2 reads SNEGSKA (reference sequence). This CDR3 is built from 16 residues. V lost 1 base to trimming and J lost 0 bases, with 15 bases between them. The same data also contributed to another study, on T cells of mothers and their children.

This sequence joins TRBV20-1 and TRBJ1-1, with D maybe TRBD1 (6 bases). Sequences were obtained from blood. The clonotype was recovered from a boy between 5 and 17 years old in good health. The DNA of the CDR3 is TGCAGTGCTAGAGCCAGTTTACAGGGCCTGAACACTGAAGCTTTCTTT. Amino acids: CSARASLQGLNTEAFF.